A single sample gave rise to the 9 T cell receptor beta chains below, sequenced in a study of CD8+ T cells in alopecia areata. Following extraction, RNA underwent reverse transcription to cDNA, which served as the sequencing template. TCRdb's table, derived via immunoSEQ multiplex PCR, lists solely in-frame clones and lacks some. The sample shows some 110,000 clones, no singletons; the ten largest hold less than 20%. Sequenced input: lesional skin. The source is a C3H/HeJ mouse with alopecia areata. Mouse MHC haplotype: H2-k.

This clone was seen more than once but under ten times. Gene names are the mouse ones. The read terminates 4 residues before the CDR3 end, so the remaining end is supplied by the germline J gene. The chain has TRBV13-3 and TRBJ1-4, with TRBD1 as a possible D gene (6 bases). CDR1 is NNHDY, CDR2 SYVADS, per germline. The CDR3 loop spans 14 amino acids. V was shortened by 9 bases and J by 0 bases, with 12 bases between the two germline ends. This CDR3 is CATHRAFSNERLFF. CDR3 DNA (partial): TGTGCCACCCACAGGGCCTTTTCCAACGAA.

Turning to this clone: The germline and genes are mouse ones. The sequence runs out 4 residues before the end of the CDR3; the remainder is reconstructed from the germline J gene. The chain has TRBV14 and TRBJ2-3, with 8 bases identical to TRBD1. Trimming removed 4 bases from V and 2 bases from J; junction bases left unmatched: 6. CDR1 and CDR2 (germline): SGHDT, FRDEAV. This CDR3 has 15 residues. The DNA read from the CDR3 is TGTGCCAGCAGTCCTCAGGGGGCCAATGCAGAA. Translation gives CASSPQGANAE. From start to end, the CDR3 is CASSPQGANAETLYF.

This clone was seen many times. Germline and genes: mouse. The CDR3 extends 4 residues past the end of the read, so its final part is completed from the germline J gene. This chain uses TRBV13-1 with TRBJ2-1; 9 bases map to TRBD2. CDR1 is NSHNY and CDR2 is SYGAGN in the germline V gene. The junction had 2 bases not matched to a gene; V was cut back by 1 base and J by 3 bases. The CDR3 contains 15 residues. The CDR3 spells CASSDMGGRYAEQFF. CDR3 DNA (partial): TGTGCCAGCAGTGATATGGGGGGGCGCTATGCT.

Turning to this clone: Germline and genes here are mouse. The CDR3 is cut off 4 residues early in the read; its end comes from the germline J gene. The rearrangement links TRBV13-2 to TRBJ2-3; 10 bases line up with TRBD2. V gave up 0 bases and J gave up 3 bases; unmatched junction bases: 4. The CDR3 covers 16 residues. Germline V gene lookup returns CDR1 NNHNN and CDR2 SYGAGS (reference sequence). The CDR3 loop is CASGDAGGAPAETLYF. CDR3 bases read: TGTGCCAGCGGTGATGCTGGGGGGGCGCCGGCAGAA.

A word on this clone: Germline and genes: mouse. The CDR3 extends 4 residues past the end of the read, so its final part is completed from the germline J gene. V and J are TRBV17 and TRBJ2-7; 7 bases are shared with TRBD1. The CDR3 totals 15 residues. Germline V gives CDR1 MNHDT, CDR2 YYDKIL. CDR3 sequence reads: CASSREPTGNYEQYF. The CDR3 bases that were read are TGTGCTAGCAGTAGAGAACCGACAGGGAATTAT.

Points on this clone: Here the gene names and germline are mouse. The read halts 4 residues ahead of the CDR3 end, with the missing end drawn from the germline J gene. The chain is built from TRBV19 and TRBJ2-7; possibly TRBD2 for D (6 bases). Germline V gives CDR1 FNHDT, CDR2 SITEND (reference sequence). CDR3 size: 13 residues. V was pared by 4 bases and J by 3 bases, with 11 bases between. The CDR3 spells CASSWGGGYEQYF. CDR3 bases read: TGTGCCAGCAGTTGGGGTGGGGGCTAT.

This clone was detected only a few times. Genes and germline are mouse. The read stops 4 residues short of the end of the CDR3; the missing end is completed from the germline J gene. This chain joins TRBV16 and TRBJ2-1; TRBD1 matches at 7 bases. Germline V gives CDR1 SGHSA, CDR2 FRNQAP. Unmatched junction bases numbered 5, after V lost 6 bases and J lost 3 bases. The CDR3 has 14 residues. The sequenced CDR3 bases are TGTGCAAGCAGTCCCGGGACAGTCTATGCT. Translated: CASSPGTVYA. The full CDR3 reads CASSPGTVYAEQFF. Variable domain in full (rest from reference TRBV16 and TRBJ2-1): NAGVIQTPRHKVTGKGQEATLWCEPISGHSAVFWYRQTIVQGLEFLTYFRNQAPIDDSGMPKERFSAQMPNQSHSTLKIQSTQPQDSAVYLCASSPGTVYAEQFFGPGTRLTVL.

This clone was seen ten or more times. Any gene name here is a mouse gene name. The CDR3 goes on 4 residues after the read ends, and that part is filled in from the germline J gene. The rearrangement links TRBV1 to TRBJ2-7; 8 bases fit TRBD2. Germline V gene data show CDR1 as NSQYPW and CDR2 as LRSPGD (reference sequence). The CDR3 has 14 amino acids. The part of the CDR3 DNA that was read is TGCACCTGCAGTGCTCTGGGGGGAGGGTAT. Translation: CTCSALGGGY. The whole CDR3 reads CTCSALGGGYEQYF.

In the case of this clone: The germline and genes are mouse ones. The sequence runs out 4 residues before the end of the CDR3; the remainder is reconstructed from the germline J gene. The chain combines TRBV29 with TRBJ2-7; TRBD2 aligns across 9 bases. The V gene's germline CDR1 is MSHET and CDR2 SYDVDS. CDR3 size: 14 residues. This chain's CDR3 is CASSPTGGTYEQYF. CDR3 DNA (partial): TGTGCTAGCAGTCCAACTGGGGGGACGTAT.